This T cell receptor (beta chain) was observed in a study of blood T cells in healthy people across ages. A second PCR, run for about 7 to 11 cycles, used a sample-barcoded 5' primer plus a J-beta primer mix. Each cDNA molecule was tagged by a template-switch adaptor that had 12 random nucleotides. MiXCR was run by TCRdb on the 5' RACE reads, yielding one entry per CDR3 protein. Seen here are 890,000 or so distinct CDR3 sequences, less than 80% observed once, and the top ten hold about a quarter. Germline values: CDR1 MGHDK, CDR2 SYGVNS. V was shortened by 0 bases and J by 2 bases, with 6 bases between the two germline ends. This CDR3 is 14 amino acids long.

The clonotype was recovered from a man between 25 and 39 years old in good health. The chain combines TRBV25-1 with TRBJ2-3; D gene uncertain. Sequencing input: blood. The CDR3 region is CASSEYAITDTQYF. The DNA for the CDR3 is TGTGCCAGCAGTGAATATGCCATCACAGATACGCAGTATTTT.